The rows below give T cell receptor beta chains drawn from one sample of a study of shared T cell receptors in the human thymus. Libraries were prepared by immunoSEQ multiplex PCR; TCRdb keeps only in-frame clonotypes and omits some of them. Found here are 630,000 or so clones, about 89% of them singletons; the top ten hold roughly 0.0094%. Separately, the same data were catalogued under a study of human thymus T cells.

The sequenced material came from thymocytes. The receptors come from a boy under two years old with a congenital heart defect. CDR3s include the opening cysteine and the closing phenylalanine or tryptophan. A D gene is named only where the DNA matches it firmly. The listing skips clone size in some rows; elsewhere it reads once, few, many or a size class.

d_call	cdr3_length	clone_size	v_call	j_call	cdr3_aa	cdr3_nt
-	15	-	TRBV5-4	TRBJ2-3	CASSSGLPRTDTQYF	TGTGCCAGCAGCTCGGGACTCCCCCGCACAGATACGCAGTATTTT
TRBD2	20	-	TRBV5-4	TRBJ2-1	CASSLGKGLAGGSSYNEQFF	TGTGCCAGCAGCTTGGGAAAGGGACTAGCGGGAGGGAGCTCCTACAATGAGCAGTTCTTC
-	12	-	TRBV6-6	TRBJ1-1	CASSFSGTEAFF	TGTGCCAGCAGTTTCTCCGGGACTGAAGCTTTCTTT
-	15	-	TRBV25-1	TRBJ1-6	CASSEPGVTNSPLHF	TGTGCCAGCAGTGAGCCGGGTGTTACTAATTCACCCCTCCACTTT
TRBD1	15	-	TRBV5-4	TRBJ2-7	CATLPGGTGSYEQYF	TGTGCCACCCTACCGGGCGGGACAGGGTCTTACGAGCAGTACTTC
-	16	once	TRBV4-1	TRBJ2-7	CASSHRSWDISYEQYF	TGCGCCAGCAGCCACCGATCCTGGGACATTTCCTACGAGCAGTACTTC
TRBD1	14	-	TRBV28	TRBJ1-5	CASIDYRGRGPQHF	TGTGCCAGCATTGATTACAGGGGGCGCGGGCCCCAGCATTTT
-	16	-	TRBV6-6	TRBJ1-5	CASSYLASYSNQPQHF	TGTGCCAGCAGTTACCTTGCCAGTTATAGCAATCAGCCCCAGCATTTT
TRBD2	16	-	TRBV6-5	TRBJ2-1	CASSFAREYGNNEQFF	TGTGCCAGCAGTTTCGCGCGGGAGTACGGGAACAATGAGCAGTTCTTC
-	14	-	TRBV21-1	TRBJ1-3	CASHRGSSGNTIYF	TGTGCCTCCCACAGGGGGTCCTCTGGAAACACCATATATTTT
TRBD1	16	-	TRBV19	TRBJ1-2	CASSIDPDRRNYGYTF	TGTGCCAGTAGTATAGATCCGGACAGGCGCAACTATGGCTACACCTTC
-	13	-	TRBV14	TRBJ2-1	CASSLTRNNEQFF	TGTGCCAGCAGCCTAACTAGGAACAATGAGCAGTTCTTC
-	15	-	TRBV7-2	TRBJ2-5	CASSLAIDRQETQYF	TGTGCCAGCAGCTTAGCGATCGACAGACAAGAGACCCAGTACTTC
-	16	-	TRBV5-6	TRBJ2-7	CASSFENRDPGGEQYF	TGTGCCAGCAGCTTTGAGAACCGGGATCCCGGGGGCGAGCAGTACTTC
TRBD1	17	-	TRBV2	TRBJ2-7	CAGIRDRGRINGYEQYF	TGTGCCGGCATCCGGGACAGGGGGCGGATCAACGGCTACGAGCAGTACTTC
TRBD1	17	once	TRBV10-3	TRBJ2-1	CAIRSATTGGTYNEQFF	TGTGCCATCCGATCCGCTACTACAGGGGGCACCTACAATGAGCAGTTCTTC
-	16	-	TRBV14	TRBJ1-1	CASSPELQVRDTEAFF	TGTGCCAGCAGCCCAGAATTACAGGTTCGGGACACTGAAGCTTTCTTT
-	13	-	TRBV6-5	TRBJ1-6	CASSPGRGSPLHF	TGTGCCAGCAGCCCGGGTCGGGGTTCACCCCTCCACTTT
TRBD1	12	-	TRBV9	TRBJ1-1	CASSGRDRGTFF	TGTGCCAGCAGCGGCCGGGACAGGGGAACTTTCTTT
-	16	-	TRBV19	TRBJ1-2	CASARGAVRGNYGYTF	TGTGCCTCTGCACGGGGGGCGGTAAGAGGTAACTATGGCTACACCTTC
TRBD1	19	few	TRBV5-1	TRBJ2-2	CASSFSPLPGGLNTGELFF	TGCGCCAGCAGCTTCTCCCCACTACCAGGGGGCCTTAACACCGGGGAGCTGTTTTTT
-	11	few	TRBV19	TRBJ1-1	CATKGETEAFF	TGTGCCACAAAAGGAGAAACTGAAGCTTTCTTT
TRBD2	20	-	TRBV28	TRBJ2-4	CASSSPSVVSGGAGKNIQYF	TGTGCCAGCAGTTCCCCCTCGGTTGTTAGCGGGGGGGCCGGCAAAAACATTCAGTACTTC
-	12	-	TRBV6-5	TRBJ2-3	CASGPPTDTQYF	TGTGCCAGCGGCCCCCCCACAGATACGCAGTATTTT